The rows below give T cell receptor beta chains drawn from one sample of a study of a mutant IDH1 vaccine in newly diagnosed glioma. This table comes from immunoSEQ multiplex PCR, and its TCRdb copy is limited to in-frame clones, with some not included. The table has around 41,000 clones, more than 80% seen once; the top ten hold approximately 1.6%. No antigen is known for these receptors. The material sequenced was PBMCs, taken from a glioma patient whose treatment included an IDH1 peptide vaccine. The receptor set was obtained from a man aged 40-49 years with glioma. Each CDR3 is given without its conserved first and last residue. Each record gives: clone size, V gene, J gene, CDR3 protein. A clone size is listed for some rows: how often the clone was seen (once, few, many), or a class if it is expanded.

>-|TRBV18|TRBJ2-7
ASSPGYSYEQY
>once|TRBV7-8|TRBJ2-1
ASSLGTSGGAEEF
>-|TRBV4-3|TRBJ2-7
ASSQSSDLSYEQY
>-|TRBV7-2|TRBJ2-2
ASSLIRRDGNTGELF
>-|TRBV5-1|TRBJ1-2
ASSLGQSYGYT
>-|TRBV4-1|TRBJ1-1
ASGEQWVNTEAF
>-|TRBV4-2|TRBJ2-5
ASSRWRGGIETQY
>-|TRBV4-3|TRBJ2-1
ASSQFDSSYNEQF
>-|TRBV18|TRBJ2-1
ASSPSSPSGRDEQF
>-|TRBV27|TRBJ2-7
ASSFGPSGYEQY
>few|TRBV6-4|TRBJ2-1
ASSVGTEDNEQF
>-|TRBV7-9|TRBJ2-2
ASSPGPFNTGELF
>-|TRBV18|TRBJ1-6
ASSPEEPRDSPLH
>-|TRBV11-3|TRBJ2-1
ASSLSPGTVNEQF
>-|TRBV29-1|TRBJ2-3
SVEAGSGFGTDTQY
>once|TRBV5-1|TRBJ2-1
ASSPGTSGGSVSFEQF